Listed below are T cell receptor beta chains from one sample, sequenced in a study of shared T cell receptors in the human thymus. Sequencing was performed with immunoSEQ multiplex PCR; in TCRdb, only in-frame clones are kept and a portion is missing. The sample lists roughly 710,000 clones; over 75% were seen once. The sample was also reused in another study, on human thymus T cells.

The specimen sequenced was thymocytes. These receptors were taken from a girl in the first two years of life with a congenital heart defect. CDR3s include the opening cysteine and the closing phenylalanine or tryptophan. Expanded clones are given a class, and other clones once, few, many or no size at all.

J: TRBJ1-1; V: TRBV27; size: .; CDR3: CASSLRPSGEAFF
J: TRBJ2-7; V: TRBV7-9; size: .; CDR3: CASSLRTGYEQYF
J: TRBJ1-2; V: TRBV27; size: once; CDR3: CASSHSPLGASGYGYTF
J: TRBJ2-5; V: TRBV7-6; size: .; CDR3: CASSLAFGGAGGGLRETQYF
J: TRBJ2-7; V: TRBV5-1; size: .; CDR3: CASSKGQPWLTGAYEQYF
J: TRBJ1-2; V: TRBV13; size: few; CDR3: CASSLAWRGLKYGYTF
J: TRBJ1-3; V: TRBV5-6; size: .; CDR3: CASSLWGPQVVSGNTIYF
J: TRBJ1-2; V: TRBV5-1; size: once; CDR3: CASSHLPLDPGRCF
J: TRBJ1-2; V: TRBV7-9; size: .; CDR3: CASSPRDRSWYGYTF
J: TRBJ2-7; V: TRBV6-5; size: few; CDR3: CASSYGREGREQYF
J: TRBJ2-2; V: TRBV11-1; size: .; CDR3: CASSLPTGPPLGELFF
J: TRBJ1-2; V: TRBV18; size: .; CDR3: CASSPLYGQGRYGYTF
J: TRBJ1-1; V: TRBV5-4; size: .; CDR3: CASSEGTGNTEAFF
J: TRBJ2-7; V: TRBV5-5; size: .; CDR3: CASSLVAGKGAQPYEQYF
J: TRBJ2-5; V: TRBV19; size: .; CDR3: CASTGGGETQYF
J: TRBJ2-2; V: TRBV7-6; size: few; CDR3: CASSLVGLTWSVTGELFF